Shown below are 2 T cell receptor beta chains from a single sample sequenced in a study of blood T cell repertoires in COVID-19. Clones were read by immunoSEQ multiplex PCR, and TCRdb kept only the in-frame ones, dropping some. The table includes approximately 170,000 clones, approximately 84% detected once. The sequenced material came from PBMCs or T cells enriched from blood (not recorded which). The receptors were gathered from a man aged 45-60 years who had recovered from COVID-19.

The rearrangement uses TRBV27 and TRBJ1-4; D may be TRBD1 (6 bases). Deletions cut 5 bases from V and 10 bases from J, with 17 bases between. Germline V CDR1 and CDR2: MNHEY, SMNVEV (reference sequence). CDR3 length: 14 amino acids. CDR3 sequence reads: CASSHKGTIGKLFF. For the CDR3, the DNA is TGTGCCAGCAGTCATAAGGGGACAATCGGAAAACTGTTTTTT. Drawing the rest from reference TRBV27 and TRBJ1-4, the complete variable domain is EAQVTQNPRYLITVTGKKLTVTCSQNMNHEYMSWYRQDPGLGLRQIYYSMNVEVTDKGDVPEGYKVSRKEKRNFPLILESPSPNQTSLYFCASSHKGTIGKLFFGSGTQLSVL.

For the CDR3, the DNA is TGCGCCAGCAGCTCCGGGACAGGGACCTACGAGCAGTACTTC. It encodes CASSSGTGTYEQYF. The chain employs TRBV5-1 and TRBJ2-7; 9 bases agree with TRBD1. V shed 3 bases, J shed 2 bases, and the junction held 3 bases outside the gene matches. Germline V gene sequence: CDR1 SGHRS, CDR2 YFSETQ. The CDR3 spans 14 residues.